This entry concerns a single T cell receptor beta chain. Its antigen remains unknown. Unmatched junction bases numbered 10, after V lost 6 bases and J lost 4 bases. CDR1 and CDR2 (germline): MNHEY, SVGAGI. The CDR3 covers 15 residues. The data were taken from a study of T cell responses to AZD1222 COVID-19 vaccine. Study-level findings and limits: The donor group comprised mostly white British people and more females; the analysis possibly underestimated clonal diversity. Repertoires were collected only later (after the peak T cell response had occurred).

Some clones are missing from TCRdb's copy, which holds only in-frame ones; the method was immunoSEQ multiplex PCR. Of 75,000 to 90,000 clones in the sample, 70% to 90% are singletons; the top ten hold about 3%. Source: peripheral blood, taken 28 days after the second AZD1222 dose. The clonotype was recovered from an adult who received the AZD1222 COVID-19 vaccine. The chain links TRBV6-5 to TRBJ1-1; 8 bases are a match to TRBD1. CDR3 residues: CASSPTGVGITEAFF. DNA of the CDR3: TGTGCCAGCAGCCCGACAGGGGTTGGGATCACTGAAGCTTTCTTT.